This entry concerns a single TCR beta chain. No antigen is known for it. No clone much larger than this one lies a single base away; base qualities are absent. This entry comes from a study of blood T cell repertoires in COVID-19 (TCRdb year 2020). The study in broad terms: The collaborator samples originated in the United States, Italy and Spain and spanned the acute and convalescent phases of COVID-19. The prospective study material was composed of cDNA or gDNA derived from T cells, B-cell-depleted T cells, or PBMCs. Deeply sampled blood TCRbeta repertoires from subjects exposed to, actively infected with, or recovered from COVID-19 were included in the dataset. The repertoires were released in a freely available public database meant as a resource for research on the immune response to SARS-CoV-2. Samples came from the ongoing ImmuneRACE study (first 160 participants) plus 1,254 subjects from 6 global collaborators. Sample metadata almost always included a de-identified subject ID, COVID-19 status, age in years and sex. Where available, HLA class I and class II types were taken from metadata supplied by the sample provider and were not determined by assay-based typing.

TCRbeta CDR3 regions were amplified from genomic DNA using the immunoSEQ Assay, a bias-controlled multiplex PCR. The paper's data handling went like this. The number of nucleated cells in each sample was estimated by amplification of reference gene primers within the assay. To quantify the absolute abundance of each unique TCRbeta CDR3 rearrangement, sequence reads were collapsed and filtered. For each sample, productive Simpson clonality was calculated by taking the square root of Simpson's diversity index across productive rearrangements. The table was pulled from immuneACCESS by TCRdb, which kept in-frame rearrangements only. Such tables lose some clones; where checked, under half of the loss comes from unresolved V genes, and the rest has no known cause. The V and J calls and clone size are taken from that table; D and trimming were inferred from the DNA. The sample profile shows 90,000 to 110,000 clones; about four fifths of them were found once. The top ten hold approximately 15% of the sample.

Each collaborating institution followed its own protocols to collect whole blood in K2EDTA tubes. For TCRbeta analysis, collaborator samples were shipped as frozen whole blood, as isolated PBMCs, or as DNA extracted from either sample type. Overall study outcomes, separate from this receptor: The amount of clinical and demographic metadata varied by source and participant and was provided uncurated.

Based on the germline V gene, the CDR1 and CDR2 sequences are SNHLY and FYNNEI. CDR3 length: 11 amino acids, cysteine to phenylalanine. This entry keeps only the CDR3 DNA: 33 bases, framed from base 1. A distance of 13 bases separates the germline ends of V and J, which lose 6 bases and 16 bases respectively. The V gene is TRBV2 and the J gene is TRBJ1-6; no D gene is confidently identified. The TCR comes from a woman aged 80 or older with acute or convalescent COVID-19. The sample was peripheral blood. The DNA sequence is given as TGTGCCAGCAGCCGAGACAAGTTACTCCACTTT. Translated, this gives CASSRDKLLHF. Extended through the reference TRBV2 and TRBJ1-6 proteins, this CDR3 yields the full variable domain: EPEVTQTPSHQVTQMGQEVILRCVPISNHLYFYWYRQILGQKVEFLVSFYNNEISEKSEIFDDQFSVERPDGSNFTLKIRSTKLEDSAMYFCASSRDKLLHFGNGTRLTVT.